The present T cell receptor beta chain was sequenced within a study of long-term antiretroviral therapy in people with HIV. Study findings and constraints: Clones expanded before ART dominated the repertoire at all time points. Relative to transplant donor controls, diversity remained lower despite increasing after ART.

Treatment of all HIV participants took place in the United States. Before DNA extraction, about 0.95-10 million cryopreserved PBMC were held in the samples. The germline V and J ends were trimmed by 6 bases and 0 bases, with 15 bases remaining between them. CDR1 is SGDLS, CDR2 YYNGEE, per germline. The CDR3 is 15 residues long. With regard to this clone: The antigen is not known.

Survey level was the resolution at which the v3.0 immunoSEQ assay ran. The method was immunoSEQ multiplex PCR; TCRdb's version includes in-frame clones alone and lacks a portion of them. The sample records 20,000 to 25,000 clones, roughly 76% being singletons. The chain recombines TRBV9 with TRBJ2-5; D not resolved. This specimen consisted of unsorted PBMCs, obtained 1.1 years before starting antiretroviral therapy. The sequence was collected from a middle-aged woman with HIV. CDR3 amino acids: CASTASVAYQETQYF. CDR3 DNA sequence: TGTGCCAGCACTGCCTCGGTCGCGTACCAAGAGACCCAGTACTTC.